Shown below are 16 T cell receptor beta chains from a single sample sequenced in a study of Graves' ophthalmopathy and Graves' hyperthyroidism. The authors amplified TCR beta CDR3 regions, and they did so from RNA transcripts for repertoire sequencing. HTBI primers were employed in first-round RT-PCR, then a second-round multiplex PCR followed. A single record per CDR3 protein comes from TCRdb applying MiXCR to the multiplex PCR reads. The table records 200,000 to 300,000 distinct CDR3 sequences, around 45% of them present only once. What was sequenced was peripheral blood. All receptors derive from an adult man with Graves' ophthalmopathy.

This clonotype came up many times. This CDR3 is CASSLRLDQETQYF. The CDR3 nucleotides are TGTGCCAGCAGCTTAAGACTAGACCAAGAGACCCAGTACTTC. The V gene is TRBV7-6, the J gene TRBJ2-5; TRBD2 might be the D (6 bases). The germline V and J ends were trimmed by 2 bases and 0 bases, with 7 bases remaining between them. Germline V CDR1 and CDR2: SGHVS, FNYEAQ. The CDR3 is made up of 14 amino acids.

This sequence joins TRBV20-1 and TRBJ1-4; D may be TRBD1 (6 bases). CDR1 is DFQATT, CDR2 SNEGSKA, per germline (reference sequence). Trimming pared 0 bases from V and 2 bases from J, leaving 10 bases between. The CDR3 runs 15 residues. As DNA, the CDR3 is TGCAGTGCTAGAGATCCGACAGGCACTAATGAAAAACTGTTTTTT. It yields the protein CSARDPTGTNEKLFF.

V usage is TRBV20-1 and J usage is TRBJ1-1; 7 bases are shared with TRBD1. Losses at the gene ends were 3 bases for V and 1 base for J; bases not matched to a gene: 5. This CDR3 is 14 amino acids long. Germline lookup yields CDR1 DFQATT and CDR2 SNEGSKA (reference sequence). DNA for the CDR3: TGCAGTGCTAGCCAGGGGGGCGCGAACACTGAAGCTTTCTTT. Amino acids: CSASQGGANTEAFF.

Comments on this clonotype: This may be a read error: a much more frequent sequence differs by one nucleotide. This chain uses TRBV29-1 with TRBJ1-2; 7 nucleotides align to TRBD1. Germline CDR1 is SQVTM and CDR2 is ANQGSEA. CDR3 length equals 13 residues. V trimming: 4 bases; J trimming: 5 bases; junction bases outside the gene matches: 7. The CDR3 spells CSVGGGEDYGYTF. The CDR3 DNA is TGCAGCGTTGGAGGGGGCGAAGATTATGGCTACACCTTC.

This chain links TRBV7-9 with TRBJ2-7, with 9 bases aligning to TRBD1. This CDR3 is built from 16 residues. Germline V gives CDR1 SEHNR, CDR2 FQNEAQ (reference sequence). The V and J ends lost 5 bases and 3 bases, in that order; junction bases with no gene match: 11. The CDR3 DNA sequence: TGTGCCAGCAGCCTACGGCCGGACAGGGGCGACTACGAGCAGTACTTC. Encoded protein: CASSLRPDRGDYEQYF.

CDR3 nucleotide sequence: TGTGCCAGCAGCACCCCAGGGGGCGACGGCTACACCTTC. Amino acids: CASSTPGGDGYTF. This chain joins TRBV7-3 and TRBJ1-2, with 8 bases that match TRBD1. The CDR3 has 13 residues. Trimming took 5 bases from V and 8 from J; bases not matched to a gene: 7. Germline lookup yields CDR1 SGHTA and CDR2 FQGTGA.

The chain carries TRBV7-3 and TRBJ1-1, with 9 bases matching TRBD1. Per the germline V gene, CDR1 is SGHTA and CDR2 is FQGTGA. CDR3 size: 15 residues. J lost 1 base, V lost 5 bases, and 5 bases had no gene match. Written as DNA, the CDR3 is TGTGCCAGCAGCCCGGACAGGGGAAGGAACACTGAAGCTTTCTTT. It translates to CASSPDRGRNTEAFF.

V is TRBV29-1 and J is TRBJ2-7; 8 nucleotides align to TRBD1. Unmatched junction bases numbered 22, after V lost 7 bases and J lost 5 bases. CDR3 size: 17 residues. Germline values: CDR1 SQVTM, CDR2 ANQGSEA. The CDR3 nucleotides read TGCAGCGACCCCCAAAATTCTCCGGGGCAGGGGGCCAACGAGCAGTACTTC. Translated, it gives CSDPQNSPGQGANEQYF.

This clonotype was counted between two and nine times. V is TRBV12-5 and J is TRBJ1-2; D is unresolved. V lost 7 bases, J lost 0 bases, and 9 bases lay in between. CDR3 size: 13 residues. CDR1 and CDR2 (germline): LGHNT, FRNRAP. The CDR3 nucleotides read TGTGCTAGTGCCCCTCCAGCTAACTATGGCTACACCTTC. This codes for CASAPPANYGYTF.

This clonotype was counted a few times. V gene TRBV5-5 combines with J gene TRBJ1-1, with D possibly matching TRBD1 (6 bases). Per germline, CDR1 SGHKS and CDR2 YYEKEE (reference sequence). The V end lost 3 bases, the J end lost 6 bases, and 15 bases lay between the germline ends. The CDR3 extends over 14 amino acids. CDR3 DNA sequence: TGTGCCAGCAGCTCCACAGGGTCCCAGGCTGAAGCTTTCTTT. Translating gives CASSSTGSQAEAFF.

The chain employs TRBV7-9 and TRBJ2-7, with a possible D match to TRBD1 (7 bases). Trimming took off 4 bases at V and 7 bases at J, with 20 bases between the two ends. Germline assignment: CDR1 SEHNR and CDR2 FQNEAQ (reference sequence). The CDR3 is made up of 15 amino acids. The CDR3 loop reads CASSSGQGGRIEQYF. The CDR3 nucleotides read TGTGCCAGCAGCTCCGGCCAGGGGGGACGGATTGAGCAGTACTTC.

This chain joins TRBV29-1 and TRBJ1-4, with D possibly being TRBD1 (6 bases). Looked up from germline, CDR1 is SQVTM and CDR2 is ANQGSEA. CDR3 length equals 11 residues. The V gene lost 5 bases and the J gene lost 7 bases, with 8 bases spanning the gap. For the CDR3, the DNA is TGCAGCGTTATCAGGGGTGAAAAACTGTTTTTT. Translation: CSVIRGEKLFF.

This rearrangement joins TRBV24-1 to TRBJ2-7; tentatively, D is TRBD2 (5 bases). Trimming took 2 bases from V and 4 from J, leaving 11 bases between them. The CDR3 spans 14 residues. The germline V gene encodes CDR1 KGHDR and CDR2 SFDVKD. In DNA, the CDR3 is TGTGCCACCAGTGATTCCAGCACTAGTTACGAGCAGTACTTC. Protein product: CATSDSSTSYEQYF.

This clonotype showed up just a few times. The genes are TRBV6-2 or TRBV6-3 and TRBJ2-7; 7 bases map to TRBD2. In germline, CDR1 is MNHEY, CDR2 SVGEGT. V shed 2 bases, J shed 2 bases, and the junction held 3 bases outside the gene matches. The CDR3 is 14 amino acids. The CDR3 sequence: CASSYAGTTYEQYF. The CDR3 DNA follows: TGTGCCAGCAGTTACGCTGGGACTACCTACGAGCAGTACTTC.

For this clonotype: The germline gene is not matched at one end of the junction; a read error may be the cause. This chain joins TRBV4-1 and TRBJ1-2; D not certain. This CDR3 is 12 amino acids long. Per germline, CDR1 MGHRA and CDR2 YSYEKL. The chain's CDR3 is CASSKDTSGYTF. CDR3 nucleotides: TGCGCCAGCAGCAAAGATACCTCTGGCTACACCTTC.

The chain couples TRBV5-4 to TRBJ2-7; the D gene could be TRBD1 or TRBD2 (5 bases each). V was pared by 2 bases and J by 6 bases, with 15 bases between. CDR1 and CDR2 from the germline V gene are SGHNT and YYREEE (reference sequence). This CDR3 has 14 residues. The CDR3 region has the DNA TGTGCCAGCAGCTTTACGAATAGAGGGGCCGAGCAGTACTTC. This encodes CASSFTNRGAEQYF.